These T cell receptor beta chains were read from a single sample in a study of blood T cell repertoires in COVID-19. Profiled with immunoSEQ multiplex PCR; TCRdb holds only in-frame clones, not every one. The sample includes about 160,000 clones, just under 85% seen only once; the top ten take around 7.7%. Sequenced sample: peripheral blood. These receptors all stem from a man in his forties or fifties who had recovered from COVID-19. Both conserved end residues are trimmed from each CDR3. Rows give clone size only sometimes, using once, few, many, or a class for an expanded clone.

j_gene,v_gene,abundance,CDR3aa
TRBJ1-4,TRBV3-1/TRBV3-2,NA,ASSRSGGTEKLF
TRBJ1-6,TRBV28,NA,ASSPGDRDNSPLH
TRBJ2-7,TRBV6-1,NA,ASSEGAGGRTEQY
TRBJ1-5,TRBV7-2,NA,ASSGGTALPNQPQH
TRBJ2-1,TRBV24-1,NA,ATSGVSNNEQF
TRBJ2-7,TRBV5-1,NA,ASSPDRGISYEQY
TRBJ2-3,TRBV6-1,NA,ASIDGTSGSTDTQY
TRBJ2-5,TRBV19,NA,ASNLAGEQETQY
TRBJ2-7,TRBV6-2/TRBV6-3,NA,ASSYSSRGRYEQY
TRBJ2-6,TRBV19,NA,ASSVGQGRANVLT
TRBJ2-1,TRBV6-1,NA,ASSEGTSGRGYNEQF
TRBJ2-5,TRBV4-3,NA,ASSQDTRRETQY
TRBJ2-7,TRBV2,NA,ASSEVRYEQY
TRBJ1-5,TRBV28,once,ASRPILQGGNQPQH
TRBJ1-2,TRBV4-2,NA,ASSQERSGASGYT
TRBJ2-5,TRBV1,NA,TSSQERDRALETQY
TRBJ2-1,TRBV11-3,NA,ASSPAAGSYNEQF
TRBJ2-1,TRBV5-1,NA,ASSSQYAGGPEQF
TRBJ2-1,TRBV7-2,NA,ASSWTSGGHNEQF
TRBJ2-2,TRBV3-1/TRBV3-2,once,ASSQTGLEYSGELF
TRBJ1-4,TRBV9,once,ASSSGTINEKLF
TRBJ1-3,TRBV28,NA,ASADREENTIY
TRBJ1-5,TRBV7-9,few,ASSSGSNQPQH
TRBJ2-3,TRBV19,NA,ASTAYVGDGTDTQY
TRBJ2-1,TRBV14,NA,ASSRTGGLSNEQF
TRBJ1-6,TRBV7-2,NA,ASSFGANSPLH
TRBJ1-5,TRBV5-8,NA,ASSFMGQRLNQPQH
TRBJ2-1,TRBV27,NA,ASSWGGTHWGYNEQF
TRBJ1-1,TRBV2,NA,ASSVQGMNTEAF
TRBJ2-2,TRBV2,NA,ASSSQGANTGELF
TRBJ1-2,TRBV18,NA,ASSRGDRANYGYT
TRBJ2-7,TRBV9,NA,ASSPPLGDEQY
TRBJ1-2,TRBV28,once,ASSLPGYGYT
TRBJ2-3,TRBV7-2,NA,ASSSTHIQDTQY
TRBJ1-6,TRBV19,NA,ASKGQGNSPLH
TRBJ2-3,TRBV5-4,NA,ASSRTSAANGDTQY
TRBJ2-2,TRBV12-3/TRBV12-4,NA,ASSFAGAGELF
TRBJ2-7,TRBV7-2,NA,ASSVARGQYEQY
TRBJ2-1,TRBV15,NA,ATSREGTGGIGEQF
TRBJ2-3,TRBV15,NA,ATSSGGQSTDTQY
TRBJ2-7,TRBV12-3/TRBV12-4,few,ASNLDEQY
TRBJ2-1,TRBV24-1,NA,ATSDTRTGGNEQF
TRBJ2-6,TRBV7-2,NA,ASSTGTGLSGANVLT
TRBJ1-2,TRBV3-1/TRBV3-2,NA,ASSHAGGGYT
TRBJ2-1,TRBV24-1,NA,ATSDLSSGGISYNEQF
TRBJ1-5,TRBV19,NA,ATSGQGVQQPQH
TRBJ2-2,TRBV24-1,NA,ATSGRPGLAGGNTGELF
TRBJ2-7,TRBV30,NA,AWSFFGEPTKY
TRBJ2-3,TRBV11-2,once,ASSLAYRGAFDTQY
TRBJ2-3,TRBV5-1,NA,ASSLLAGDFPSTDTQY
TRBJ2-1,TRBV9,NA,ASSVEGVELEQF
TRBJ2-7,TRBV29-1,NA,SVLTEFGSGPYEQY
TRBJ1-1,TRBV10-3,once,AIRGKANTEAF
TRBJ2-1,TRBV7-6,NA,ASSFSWDRSYEQF
TRBJ2-5,TRBV7-9,NA,ASSLVGGQETQY
TRBJ2-7,TRBV13,NA,ASSLTGMAYEQY
TRBJ1-2,TRBV6-2/TRBV6-3,NA,ASSYRVRGNYGYT
TRBJ2-6,TRBV18,NA,ASSGESSGANVLT